Listed here are 26 T cell receptor beta chains from one sample, sequenced in a study of blood T cells in healthy people across ages. Alongside a J-beta primer mix, a sample-barcoded 5' primer served in a second PCR lasting roughly 7 to 11 cycles. TCRdb itself ran the 5' RACE reads through MiXCR, one entry per CDR3 protein. This sample has around 1,600,000 distinct CDR3 sequences; 35% to 45% occur once, and the top ten carry just over 4%. The sequenced sample consisted of blood. All receptors derive from a woman under 30 in good health.

The sample holds a few counts of this clonotype. J is TRBJ2-3 and V is TRBV20-1, with 10 positions matching TRBD1. Germline V gene sequence: CDR1 DFQATT, CDR2 SNEGSKA (reference sequence). V lost 7 bases to trimming and J lost 4 bases; unmatched junction nucleotides: 5. The CDR3 has 13 residues. In DNA, the CDR3 is TGCAGTGTTCCCGGGACAGGGGCAGATACGCAGTATTTT. This sequence encodes CSVPGTGADTQYF.

CDR3 residues: CSGVRYNEQFF. The CDR3 DNA sequence: TGCAGCGGTGTACGGTACAATGAGCAGTTCTTC. The rearrangement uses TRBV29-1 and TRBJ2-1; no clear D. The CDR3 sequence is 11 residues long. V lost 7 bases to trimming and J lost 4 bases, with 8 bases between them. The germline gives CDR1 SQVTM, CDR2 ANQGSEA.

This clonotype turned up a few times. This chain uses TRBV6-1 with TRBJ1-2; D not certain. CDR1 and CDR2 from the germline V gene are MNHNS and SASEGT. CDR3 length: 14 residues. Trimming stripped 0 bases from V and 6 bases from J, with 11 bases between. The DNA for the CDR3 is TGTGCCAGCAGTGAAGCGCCAAGGAGGGATGGCTACACCTTC. It translates to CASSEAPRRDGYTF.

The chain is built from TRBV11-2 and TRBJ2-2, with D tentatively TRBD2 (5 bases). This CDR3 contains 15 residues. Trimming left V 5 bases short and J 0 bases short, with 10 bases between. Germline CDR1 SGHAT, CDR2 FQNNGV. The CDR3 is CASSPQRANTGELFF. In DNA, the CDR3 is TGTGCCAGCAGCCCCCAGAGGGCGAACACCGGGGAGCTGTTTTTT. Full variable domain (outside the CDR3, taken from reference TRBV11-2 and TRBJ2-2): EAGVAQSPRYKIIEKRQSVAFWCNPISGHATLYWYQQILGQGPKLLIQFQNNGVVDDSQLPKDRFSAERLKGVDSTLKIQPAKLEDSAVYLCASSPQRANTGELFFGEGSRLTVL.

This clonotype was seen only a few times. V usage is TRBV20-1 and J usage is TRBJ2-7; D is undetermined. Looked up from germline, CDR1 is DFQATT and CDR2 is SNEGSKA (reference sequence). Trimming pared 2 bases from V and 6 bases from J, leaving 11 bases between. This CDR3 has 12 amino acids. The CDR3 region has the DNA TGCAGTGCTAGATTCGCGAATCGCGAGCAGTACTTC. Protein sequence: CSARFANREQYF.

The chain employs TRBV6-4 and TRBJ2-1, with 7 nucleotides matching TRBD2. Per germline, CDR1 MRHNA and CDR2 SNTAGT. This CDR3 has 16 residues. V gave up 0 bases and J gave up 5 bases; unmatched junction bases: 7. The chain's CDR3 is CASSDSSSGDHNEQFF. In nucleotides, the CDR3 is TGTGCCAGCAGTGACTCTTCCAGCGGGGATCACAATGAGCAGTTCTTC.

This clonotype has only a few counts. The genes are TRBV27 and TRBJ2-7; D unclear. Trimming took 5 bases from V and 3 from J, leaving 11 bases between them. The germline V gene has CDR1 MNHEY and CDR2 SMNVEV (reference sequence). CDR3 length equals 13 residues. The CDR3 protein is CASSPGPFYEQYF. The DNA for the CDR3 is TGTGCCAGCAGTCCGGGCCCTTTCTACGAGCAGTACTTC.

The V gene is TRBV7-2, the J gene TRBJ2-4; possibly TRBD2 for D (5 bases). V was trimmed by 2 bases and J by 4 bases, leaving 12 bases between them. The CDR3 is made up of 15 amino acids. Per the germline V gene, CDR1 is SGHTA and CDR2 is FQGNSA. The CDR3 nucleotides are TGTGCCAGCAGCTTACCATCAGGCGGGAAAAACATTCAGTACTTC. Amino acid sequence: CASSLPSGGKNIQYF.

The chain carries TRBV5-1 and TRBJ2-1; possibly TRBD1 for D (6 bases). V lost 4 bases to trimming and J lost 2 bases, with 13 bases between them. CDR1 is SGHRS and CDR2 is YFSETQ in the germline V gene. The CDR3 totals 15 residues. The CDR3 sequence: CASSPTAGAYNEQFF. The CDR3 coding sequence is TGCGCCAGCAGCCCCACGGCAGGGGCCTACAATGAGCAGTTCTTC.

The gene calls are TRBV7-9 and TRBJ2-5; no clear D gene. V was shortened by 2 bases and J by 3 bases, with 7 bases between the two germline ends. Germline assignment: CDR1 SEHNR and CDR2 FQNEAQ (reference sequence). The CDR3 contains 13 residues. For the CDR3, the DNA is TGTGCCAGCAGCTTAACTACCAAAGAGACCCAGTACTTC. Protein sequence: CASSLTTKETQYF.

This rearrangement joins TRBV4-3 to TRBJ2-1; tentatively, D is TRBD1 or TRBD2 (5 bases each). Germline V gives CDR1 LGHNA, CDR2 YSLEER. V lost 3 bases and J lost 7, with 22 bases in between. This CDR3 comprises 17 residues. The CDR3 loop reads CASSHRAKRGAGNEQFF. The CDR3 DNA is TGCGCCAGCAGCCATCGCGCAAAGAGAGGGGCAGGGAATGAGCAGTTCTTC.

A few counts support this clonotype. The V and J genes are TRBV29-1 and TRBJ2-5; maybe TRBD2 (5 bases). With the DNA end fitting TRBJ2-7 better, the J assignment may be wrong. This CDR3 contains 15 residues. From germline, CDR1 is SQVTM and CDR2 ANQGSEA. The CDR3 DNA reads TGCAGCGTTGCCGGATGGACTGTTCCCCGAGGCGAGCAGTACTTC. It specifies CSVAGWTVPRGEQYF.

This chain connects TRBV7-9 to TRBJ2-5; 7 nucleotides align to TRBD1. Germline trimming cut 5 bases from V and 2 bases from J; bases unmatched to any gene: 5. This CDR3 spans 14 amino acids. The germline CDR1 and CDR2 sequences are SEHNR and FQNEAQ (reference sequence). The DNA of the CDR3 is TGTGCCAGCAGCGATACAGGGGCGCAAGAGACCCAGTACTTC. Translated, it gives CASSDTGAQETQYF.

The chain recombines TRBV25-1 with TRBJ2-3; tentatively, D is TRBD2 (5 bases). V was clipped by 5 bases and J by 2 bases, with 20 bases between them. In germline, CDR1 is MGHDK, CDR2 SYGVNS. The CDR3 extends over 17 amino acids. For the CDR3, the DNA is TGTGCCAGCAGTAGCCCAAATCATGAGCGGTCCACAGATACGCAGTATTTT. Translated, it gives CASSSPNHERSTDTQYF.

This clonotype was seen at least ten times. The V and J genes are TRBV7-2 and TRBJ1-4; a weak D match, TRBD1 (5 bases). CDR3 length: 15 amino acids. CDR1 is SGHTA, CDR2 FQGNSA, per germline. Trimming took off 5 bases at V and 4 bases at J, with 14 bases between the two ends. The CDR3 reads CASSSQGSHNEKLFF. CDR3 nucleotide sequence: TGTGCCAGCAGCAGTCAGGGAAGTCATAATGAAAAACTGTTTTTT.

The chain employs TRBV7-9 and TRBJ1-5; no clear D. Germline loops: CDR1 SEHNR, CDR2 FQNEAQ (reference sequence). The CDR3 is 16 residues long. The ends were cut back, 1 base at V and 0 bases at J, with 10 bases in the middle. CDR3 protein: CASSLGTDYSNQPQHF. The CDR3 nucleotides are TGTGCCAGCAGCTTAGGGACCGATTATAGCAATCAGCCCCAGCATTTT. Together with reference TRBV7-9 and TRBJ1-5, the CDR3 gives the full variable domain: DTGVSQNPRHKITKRGQNVTFRCDPISEHNRLYWYRQTLGQGPEFLTYFQNEAQLEKSRLLSDRFSAERPKGSFSTLEIQRTEQGDSAMYLCASSLGTDYSNQPQHFGDGTRLSIL.

This clonotype was seen only a few times. This chain uses TRBV20-1 with TRBJ2-7; TRBD2 aligns across 9 bases. The CDR3 totals 15 residues. V trimming: 0 bases; J trimming: 0 bases; junction bases outside the gene matches: 3. Per germline, CDR1 DFQATT and CDR2 SNEGSKA (reference sequence). CDR3 nucleotides: TGCAGTGCTAGAGAAGCGGGGGGAAGCTCCTACGAGCAGTACTTC. Translated, it gives CSAREAGGSSYEQYF.

V and J are TRBV12-3 or TRBV12-4 and TRBJ2-1; no reliable D call. This CDR3 is built from 17 residues. Deletions cut 5 bases from V and 0 bases from J, with 17 bases between. The CDR3 DNA sequence: TGTGCCAGCAGTGGTCGTGGGCTCACCAGCTCCTACAATGAGCAGTTCTTC. It codes for CASSGRGLTSSYNEQFF.

V gene TRBV28 combines with J gene TRBJ2-1; D may be TRBD1 or TRBD2 (5 bases each). Germline CDR1 MDHEN, CDR2 SYDVKM. This CDR3 is 15 amino acids long. With 7 bases removed from V and 3 bases from J, the gap between germline ends came to 16 bases. The CDR3 sequence is CASTSRDGHYNEQFF. In DNA, the CDR3 is TGTGCCAGCACCAGTCGGGACGGTCACTACAATGAGCAGTTCTTC.

The table lists this clonotype with a few counts. V and J are TRBV20-1 and TRBJ2-3; D may match TRBD1 or TRBD2 (6 bases each). Trimming left V 6 bases short and J 0 bases short, with 16 bases between. The CDR3 is made up of 15 amino acids. Germline lookup yields CDR1 DFQATT and CDR2 SNEGSKA (reference sequence). CDR3 protein: CSARRDTTSTDTQYF. CDR3 nucleotides: TGCAGTGCGAGGAGGGACACAACTAGCACAGATACGCAGTATTTT.

The genes are TRBV3-1 and TRBJ2-1, with 10 bases that match TRBD2. The CDR3 length is 15 residues. CDR1 and CDR2 (germline): LGHDT, YNNKEL (reference sequence). V was clipped by 3 bases and J by 9 bases; unmatched bases: 8. The CDR3 here is CASSHTSGTWGEQFF. The DNA for the CDR3 is TGTGCCAGCAGCCATACTAGCGGGACATGGGGTGAGCAGTTCTTC.

This clonotype was found a few times. V usage is TRBV28 and J usage is TRBJ1-5, with a possible D match to TRBD1 (5 bases). The CDR3 is 17 amino acids. Deletions cut 2 bases from V and 2 bases from J, with 16 bases between. Germline lookup yields CDR1 MDHEN and CDR2 SYDVKM. Here the CDR3 DNA reads TGTGCCAGCAGTTTACTACAGGAGGCCGGGGGCAATCAGCCCCAGCATTTT. Its translation is CASSLLQEAGGNQPQHF.

The rearrangement links TRBV29-1 to TRBJ2-3; D unclear. The ends were cut back, 8 bases at V and 0 bases at J, with 9 bases in the middle. Germline V CDR1 and CDR2: SQVTM, ANQGSEA. CDR3 length: 12 residues. The CDR3 region is CSLSRSTDTQYF. The CDR3 nucleotides are TGCAGCCTTAGCCGTAGCACAGATACGCAGTATTTT.

This clonotype was seen a few times. J is TRBJ1-1 and V is TRBV7-9; D remains ambiguous. V was shortened by 2 bases and J by 5 bases, with 9 bases between the two germline ends. CDR1 is SEHNR, CDR2 FQNEAQ, per germline (reference sequence). This CDR3 is built from 13 residues. Written as DNA, the CDR3 is TGTGCCAGCAGCTTAAGTGAGGAGACTGAAGCTTTCTTT. The encoded protein is CASSLSEETEAFF.

The J gene is TRBJ1-2, the V gene TRBV6-5, with D perhaps TRBD1 (5 bases). Germline V gene sequence: CDR1 MNHEY, CDR2 SVGAGI. The CDR3 contains 16 residues. V was pared by 9 bases and J by 2 bases, with 22 bases between. DNA for the CDR3: TGTGCCAGGACGCACCCCGGGGCCTATCTCAACTATGGCTACACCTTC. This gives the protein CARTHPGAYLNYGYTF.

This clonotype came up a few times. This chain joins TRBV20-1 and TRBJ1-1, with 11 nucleotides matching TRBD1. Germline V CDR1 and CDR2: DFQATT, SNEGSKA (reference sequence). V shed 5 bases, J shed 3 bases, and the junction held 11 bases outside the gene matches. The CDR3 is made up of 16 amino acids. The CDR3 DNA follows: TGCAGTGCTGGCTTCCGGGACAGGGGGTTTGACACTGAAGCTTTCTTT. This gives the protein CSAGFRDRGFDTEAFF.